Each of the 9 T cell receptor beta chains below was sequenced from the same sample in a study of shared clonotypes between healthy human individuals. Generated by immunoSEQ multiplex PCR, the TCRdb table keeps only in-frame clones and is missing some. The sample comprises around 1,900,000 clones, about 93% of which are singletons, and more than 1.5% rests with the top ten. Naive-designated CD8 cells lacked CD45RO, were positively enriched for CCR7, and omitted terminally differentiated effector memory CD45RA+ cells. The sequenced sample was naive CD8+ T cells from PBMCs. The receptors come from a man between 18 and 35 years old in good health. Some clones in this sample may be carry-over from other donors' samples.

The chain links TRBV27 to TRBJ2-1, with TRBD2 identical over 9 bases. The germline V gene has CDR1 MNHEY and CDR2 SMNVEV (reference sequence). The CDR3 has 15 amino acids. The ends lost 6 bases at V and 9 bases at J; junction bases unmatched: 12. CDR3 amino acids: CASRRAGGRGIEQFF. The CDR3 coding sequence is TGTGCCAGCAGACGGGCGGGAGGGCGTGGGATTGAGCAGTTCTTC.

This clone was observed a single time. This chain connects TRBV4-2 to TRBJ1-2; D is possibly TRBD1 (6 bases). This CDR3 comprises 14 residues. In germline, CDR1 is LGHNA, CDR2 YNFKEQ. The V gene lost 0 bases and the J gene lost 8 bases, with 13 bases spanning the gap. CDR3 amino acids: CASSQERGSGGYTF. DNA of the CDR3: TGTGCCAGCAGCCAAGAAAGGGGGTCCGGAGGCTACACCTTC.

V and J are TRBV30 and TRBJ1-2; the match to TRBD1 covers 7 bases. V was pared by 8 bases and J by 1 base, with 13 bases of the junction left unmatched. Germline CDR1 and CDR2: GTSNPN and SVGIG (reference sequence). The CDR3 consists of 15 residues. DNA for the CDR3: TGTGCCACGAGAGGGGGCAGGGCCCTTAACTATGGCTACACCTTC. Translation gives CATRGGRALNYGYTF.

The CDR3, as DNA: TGTGCCAGCAGCTTAGGCCTAACCCCCTACGAGCAGTACTTC. Translated, it gives CASSLGLTPYEQYF. V gene TRBV7-2 combines with J gene TRBJ2-7; D is unclear. The CDR3 has 14 residues. Trimming shortened V by 1 base and J by 2 bases, and 9 bases separated the two germline ends. The germline V gene encodes CDR1 SGHTA and CDR2 FQGNSA.

V and J are TRBV10-3 and TRBJ2-7, with a tentative D call TRBD1 (5 bases). This CDR3 region has 11 residues. The germline gives CDR1 ENHRY, CDR2 SYGVKD. V lost 3 bases, J lost 11 bases, and 11 bases lay in between. The CDR3 sequence: CAISDRERKYF. As DNA, the CDR3 is TGTGCCATCAGTGACAGGGAACGAAAGTACTTC.

The CDR3 region has the DNA TGTGCCAGCAGCGCCGGGACAGGGAACTACGAGCAGTACTTC. It is translated as CASSAGTGNYEQYF. V is TRBV14 and J is TRBJ2-7; 9 nucleotides agree with TRBD1. From germline, CDR1 is SGHDN and CDR2 FVKESK. J was trimmed by 3 bases and V by 5 bases; bases with no gene match: 5. This CDR3 is 14 amino acids long.

This clone was found a few times. This sequence joins TRBV4-3 and TRBJ1-1; TRBD1 matches 7 bases. Trimming at V came to 3 bases and at J to 2 bases, leaving 6 bases not matched to a gene. The germline V gene has CDR1 LGHNA and CDR2 YSLEER. The CDR3 extends over 15 amino acids. The CDR3 protein is CASSQSRGLNTEAFF. The CDR3 DNA follows: TGCGCCAGCAGCCAGTCAAGGGGGCTTAACACTGAAGCTTTCTTT.

The CDR3 loop reads CASSVDPSGGPYEQYF. The CDR3 region has the DNA TGTGCCAGCAGCGTAGACCCAAGCGGGGGACCCTACGAGCAGTACTTC. This chain connects TRBV9 to TRBJ2-7; 8 bases agree with TRBD2. The germline gives CDR1 SGDLS, CDR2 YYNGEE. The CDR3 totals 16 residues. V was pared by 0 bases and J by 2 bases, with 7 bases of the junction left unmatched.

The chain couples TRBV28 to TRBJ2-7; D might be TRBD1 or TRBD2, each matching 6 bases. V was shortened by 6 bases and J by 1 base, with 28 bases between the two germline ends. The CDR3 length is 19 residues. Per the germline V gene, CDR1 is MDHEN and CDR2 is SYDVKM. The CDR3 DNA is TGTGCCAGCAGCACCCGCTACCCAGGGGAGGTCAATCCTTCCTACGAGCAGTACTTC. Protein: CASSTRYPGEVNPSYEQYF.